This entry concerns a single T cell receptor beta chain. The target antigen is unknown. The CDR3 sequence is 14 residues long. Germline V gene data show CDR1 as LNHDA and CDR2 as SQIVND (reference sequence). Trimming at V came to 5 bases and at J to 6 bases, leaving 9 bases not matched to a gene. These data belong to a study of cytomegalovirus exposure and HLA in healthy donors. This PCR relied on a set of 60 Vbeta primers and 13 Jbeta primers. TCRdb's table, derived via immunoSEQ multiplex PCR, lists solely in-frame clones and lacks some. The sample comprises around 75,000 clones, approximately 78% of which are singletons, and 3% to 3.5% rests with the top ten. Points from the study as a whole: In a later analysis, compared with equally common non-associated chains, HLA-associated beta chains were more expanded. There were some public TCRs occurring in many donors, but most TCR sequences were rare.

The clonotype was recovered from a man aged 40-50 years in good health and CMV-seronegative. Input material: PBMCs. The chain couples TRBV19 to TRBJ1-2; 7 bases agree with TRBD1. The CDR3: CASSATTGIHGYTF. CDR3 in DNA: TGTGCCAGTAGTGCGACGACAGGGATCCATGGCTACACCTTC.